Following are 21 T cell receptor beta chains from one sample sequenced in a study of shared clonotypes between healthy human individuals. Sequencing was performed with immunoSEQ multiplex PCR; in TCRdb, only in-frame clones are kept and a portion is missing. The table has roughly 2.2 million clones, roughly 93% seen once. Input material: naive CD4+ T cells from PBMCs. Subset meaning: CD45RA+ positively selected. These receptors all stem from a man aged 18-30 years in good health. Some clones in this sample may be carry-over from other donors' samples.

The chain employs TRBV6-5 and TRBJ1-4; D unresolved. Per germline, CDR1 MNHEY and CDR2 SVGAGI. This CDR3 has 12 residues. Trimming shortened V by 5 bases and J by 10 bases, and 11 bases separated the two germline ends. The CDR3, as DNA: TGTGCCAGCAGTACAACCGTGGGAAAACTGTTTTTT. Encoded protein: CASSTTVGKLFF.

The V and J genes are TRBV5-4 and TRBJ1-6; no definite D call. V was trimmed by 0 bases and J by 6 bases, leaving 7 bases between them. The CDR3 spans 14 residues. Looked up from germline, CDR1 is SGHNT and CDR2 is YYREEE (reference sequence). The CDR3 sequence: CASSLGWSNSPLHF. CDR3 sequence (DNA): TGTGCCAGCAGCTTGGGATGGAGTAATTCACCCCTCCACTTT.

The chain uses TRBV10-3 and TRBJ2-1; 12 bases agree with TRBD2. V dropped 5 bases and J dropped 3; count of bases not matched to a gene: 8. CDR1 ENHRY and CDR2 SYGVKD come from the germline V gene. The CDR3 has 17 residues. The CDR3 sequence: CAISPSLAGGIYNEQFF. DNA of the CDR3: TGTGCCATCAGTCCCTCCCTAGCGGGAGGGATCTACAATGAGCAGTTCTTC.

V and J are TRBV18 and TRBJ2-5, with D perhaps matching TRBD1 (6 bases). The CDR3 loop spans 15 amino acids. Germline CDR1 and CDR2: KGHSH and LQKENI. V was clipped by 2 bases and J by 4 bases, with 14 bases between them. The CDR3 region has the DNA TGTGCCAGCTCACCAATGGCCGAAGGGGGAGAGACCCAGTACTTC. Translating gives CASSPMAEGGETQYF. The full variable domain, in which reference TRBV18 and TRBJ2-5 provide the parts outside the CDR3, is NAGVMQNPRHLVRRRGQEARLRCSPMKGHSHVYWYRQLPEEGLKFMVYLQKENIIDESGMPKERFSAEFPKEGPSILRIQQVVRGDSAAYFCASSPMAEGGETQYFGPGTRLLVL.

This chain connects TRBV28 to TRBJ1-1; D is unresolved. This CDR3 spans 13 amino acids. Looked up from germline, CDR1 is MDHEN and CDR2 is SYDVKM. Trimming removed 6 bases from V and 5 bases from J, with 13 bases in between. The CDR3 coding sequence is TGTGCCAGCAGAGGACGCTTGAGGACTGAAGCTTTCTTT. This translates into CASRGRLRTEAFF.

The chain carries TRBV7-3 and TRBJ2-2; no clear D. The germline gives CDR1 SGHTA, CDR2 FQGTGA. V was cut by 2 bases and J by 0 bases, with 10 bases left in between. This CDR3 is 16 amino acids long. The CDR3 here is CASSLQVRANTGELFF. The CDR3 DNA reads TGTGCCAGCAGCTTACAAGTCAGAGCGAACACCGGGGAGCTGTTTTTT. The entire variable domain, with the rest obtained from reference TRBV7-3 and TRBJ2-2, is as follows: GAGVSQTPSNKVTEKGKYVELRCDPISGHTALYWYRQSLGQGPEFLIYFQGTGAADDSGLPNDRFFAVRPEGSVSTLKIQRTERGDSAVYLCASSLQVRANTGELFFGEGSRLTVL.

The chain joins TRBV7-8 to TRBJ2-1; D unresolved. In germline, CDR1 is SGHVS, CDR2 FQNEAQ. The length of the CDR3 is 14 residues. Trimming shortened V by 6 bases and J by 4 bases, and 13 bases separated the two germline ends. The CDR3 protein is CASRDRLGYNEQFF. The DNA for the CDR3 is TGTGCCAGCAGAGACCGCCTCGGTTACAATGAGCAGTTCTTC.

A single count supports this clone. The CDR3 coding sequence is TGTGCCAGCAGTTTATTCGGCCGCGGGAGTGGAGAGCAGTACTTC. Translated, it gives CASSLFGRGSGEQYF. The chain joins TRBV27 to TRBJ2-7, with 7 bases aligning to TRBD2. The CDR3 covers 15 residues. Losses at the gene ends were 1 base for V and 7 bases for J; bases not matched to a gene: 10. Germline V CDR1 and CDR2: MNHEY, SMNVEV (reference sequence).

The rearrangement joins TRBV6-5 to TRBJ2-7; D unclear. This CDR3 has 16 amino acids. The V gene lost 0 bases and the J gene lost 0 bases, with 12 bases spanning the gap. The germline V gene has CDR1 MNHEY and CDR2 SVGAGI. CDR3 in DNA: TGTGCCAGCAGTTACTCCAGCCAGGTTGGCTCCTACGAGCAGTACTTC. Translated: CASSYSSQVGSYEQYF.

This sequence joins TRBV9 and TRBJ2-5, with 14 bases matching TRBD2. The junction had 3 bases not matched to a gene; V was cut back by 4 bases and J by 4 bases. The CDR3 has 15 amino acids. CDR1 is SGDLS and CDR2 is YYNGEE in the germline V gene. The CDR3, as DNA: TGTGCCAGCAGCTCCGGACTAGCGGGAGGAGAGACCCAGTACTTC. Amino acids: CASSSGLAGGETQYF.

This chain joins TRBV11-2 and TRBJ2-1, with no clear D. Trimming removed 5 bases at V and 6 bases at J, with 11 bases between. There are 13 residues in the CDR3. The V gene's germline CDR1 is SGHAT and CDR2 FQNNGV. The CDR3 region has the DNA TGTGCCAGCAGCCCGCCCCGGGTCAATGAGCAGTTCTTC. Translated, it gives CASSPPRVNEQFF.

The rearrangement joins TRBV6-1 to TRBJ1-2; maybe TRBD1 (6 bases). This CDR3 has 13 amino acids. Trimming took 7 bases from V and 10 from J, leaving 19 bases between them. CDR1 and CDR2 (germline): MNHNS, SASEGT. The CDR3 sequence is CASNEGHREAYTF. The CDR3 DNA reads TGTGCCAGCAACGAAGGTCACAGGGAGGCCTACACCTTC.

As regards this clone: Other DNA sequences in the sample encode the same CDR3. CDR3: CASSVGTSGSTDTQYF. CDR3 sequence (DNA): TGTGCCAGCAGCGTAGGGACTAGCGGGAGCACAGATACGCAGTATTTT. V usage is TRBV9 and J usage is TRBJ2-3, with TRBD2 identical over 11 bases. This CDR3 comprises 16 residues. The V segment lost 0 bases and the J segment 0 bases; nucleotides outside the gene matches: 0. CDR1 and CDR2 from the germline V gene are SGDLS and YYNGEE.

The chain joins TRBV5-6 to TRBJ2-7, with TRBD1 matching over 8 bases. Germline V CDR1 and CDR2: SGHDT, YYEEEE. This CDR3 region has 15 residues. V lost 3 bases and J lost 3; bases outside the gene matches: 8. CDR3: CASSWGQVGYYEQYF. As DNA, the CDR3 is TGTGCCAGCAGCTGGGGACAGGTGGGGTACTACGAGCAGTACTTC.

The chain has TRBV28 and TRBJ1-4; 9 bases agree with TRBD1. Germline CDR1 and CDR2: MDHEN and SYDVKM. CDR3 length: 14 residues. V trimming: 9 bases; J trimming: 8 bases; junction bases outside the gene matches: 10. For the CDR3, the DNA is TGTGCCAGTACAGGGGGCGGTTCAGGGGAAAAACTGTTTTTT. Its protein is CASTGGGSGEKLFF. The complete variable domain, with remaining parts taken from reference TRBV28 and TRBJ1-4, reads DVKVTQSSRYLVKRTGEKVFLECVQDMDHENMFWYRQDPGLGLRLIYFSYDVKMKEKGDIPEGYSVSREKKERFSLILESASTNQTSMYLCASTGGGSGEKLFFGSGTQLSVL.

In nucleotides, the CDR3 is TGTGCCAGCAGCCGCACGGCGGGAGTGGCAGATACGCAGTATTTT. Encoded protein: CASSRTAGVADTQYF. The V gene is TRBV6-5, the J gene TRBJ2-3; 7 positions match TRBD2. Germline V gives CDR1 MNHEY, CDR2 SVGAGI. Trimming removed 6 bases from V and 4 bases from J; junction bases left unmatched: 10. The CDR3 is 15 residues long.

With respect to this clone: Other DNA sequences within the sample encode an identical CDR3. The rearrangement links TRBV18 to TRBJ1-1; TRBD1 agrees at 8 bases. V shed 0 bases and J 6 bases; nucleotides not matched to a gene: 0. The CDR3 is made up of 13 amino acids. Germline V gene sequence: CDR1 KGHSH, CDR2 LQKENI. Written as DNA, the CDR3 is TGTGCCAGCTCACCACCGGGACAGGCTGAAGCTTTCTTT. Protein: CASSPPGQAEAFF.

This chain joins TRBV6-1 and TRBJ2-2; D gene uncertain. The V gene's germline CDR1 is MNHNS and CDR2 SASEGT. The CDR3 has 16 residues. The V and J ends lost 0 bases and 1 base respectively, with 9 bases between them. The CDR3 DNA follows: TGTGCCAGCAGTGAAGCGCTTTATGGGAACACCGGGGAGCTGTTTTTT. It specifies CASSEALYGNTGELFF.

This CDR3 is CASSPAGAPNEKLFF. The CDR3 bases are TGTGCCAGCTCGCCAGCGGGAGCACCAAATGAAAAACTGTTTTTT. This rearrangement joins TRBV18 to TRBJ1-4; D not resolved. Deletions cut 6 bases from V and 5 bases from J, with 16 bases between. Looked up from germline, CDR1 is KGHSH and CDR2 is LQKENI. CDR3 length: 15 residues.

This rearrangement joins TRBV28 to TRBJ2-7; the match to TRBD1 covers 8 bases. V shed 2 bases, J shed 1 base, and the junction held 7 bases outside the gene matches. CDR1 and CDR2 from the germline V gene are MDHEN and SYDVKM. The CDR3 has 16 residues. The CDR3 region has the DNA TGTGCCAGCAGTTTACAGTTCTGGACAGGGTCCTACGAGCAGTACTTC. Translation: CASSLQFWTGSYEQYF.

This chain joins TRBV7-8 and TRBJ2-1; TRBD1 aligns across 12 bases. The CDR3 has 16 residues. The V and J ends lost 1 base and 8 bases, in that order; junction bases with no gene match: 6. CDR1 SGHVS and CDR2 FQNEAQ come from the germline V gene. The CDR3 nucleotides are TGTGCCAGCAGCTTAGAGGGGACAGGGGGCACCTATGAGCAGTTCTTC. It yields the protein CASSLEGTGGTYEQFF.